This T cell receptor (beta chain) came from a study of human thymus T cells. Study-wide results and limits: Unrelated people showed highly overlapping thymic repertoires, related research reported. Apparent skewing of V and J gene usage characterized both thymic and blood repertoires.

Sequencing was performed with immunoSEQ multiplex PCR; in TCRdb, only in-frame clones are kept and a portion is missing. Here the sample spans about 130,000 clones, over 85% being singletons. Note on this clone: The antigen is undetermined.

Corrective heart surgery yielded the resections from which the thymus tissue came. Those donating were healthy Finnish infants in corrective surgery for congenital heart defects. Germline V gene sequence: CDR1 SGHAT, CDR2 FQNNGV. The length of the CDR3 is 17 residues. Trimming at V came to 2 bases and at J to 3 bases, leaving 6 bases not matched to a gene. Source material: thymus tissue. This receptor was identified in a boy under three years old with a congenital heart defect but otherwise immunologically healthy. The chain links TRBV11-2 to TRBJ2-2; TRBD2 agrees at 10 bases. The CDR3 is CASSLPLAGAHTGELFF. DNA for the CDR3: TGTGCCAGCAGCTTACCCCTAGCGGGGGCACACACCGGGGAGCTGTTTTTT. Complete variable domain (other parts from reference TRBV11-2 and TRBJ2-2): EAGVAQSPRYKIIEKRQSVAFWCNPISGHATLYWYQQILGQGPKLLIQFQNNGVVDDSQLPKDRFSAERLKGVDSTLKIQPAKLEDSAVYLCASSLPLAGAHTGELFFGEGSRLTVL.